The next 31 T cell receptor beta chains were all read from a single sample in a study of control samples from healthy donors and cancer patients. Produced via immunoSEQ multiplex PCR; TCRdb's table is partial and in-frame only. The table has about 73,000 clones, less than 95% seen once. The sequenced sample was blood. The source of these receptors is a woman in her forties in good health.

J is TRBJ1-3 and V is TRBV3-1 (or the pseudogene TRBV3-2); possibly TRBD1 for D (6 bases). The CDR3 runs 16 residues. Germline-derived CDR1 and CDR2 are LGHDT and YNNKEL (reference sequence). The V end lost 0 bases, the J end lost 0 bases, and 9 bases lay between the germline ends. As DNA, the CDR3 is TGTGCCAGCAGCCAAGAGCGGGGGGCCTCTGGAAACACCATATATTTT. Residues: CASSQERGASGNTIYF.

This chain joins TRBV7-2 and TRBJ2-2; D is possibly TRBD1 (5 bases). CDR1 and CDR2 (germline): SGHTA, FQGNSA. CDR3 size: 15 residues. Trimming removed 5 bases from V and 4 bases from J, with 14 bases in between. The CDR3 loop is CASSLQGYGTGELFF. The CDR3 bases are TGTGCCAGCAGCCTTCAGGGTTATGGCACCGGGGAGCTGTTTTTT.

The chain combines TRBV2 with TRBJ2-7; D is possibly TRBD1 (6 bases). The germline V gene has CDR1 SNHLY and CDR2 FYNNEI. This CDR3 is built from 14 residues. The ends were cut back, 10 bases at V and 4 bases at J, with 20 bases in the middle. The CDR3 DNA sequence: TGTGCCACCGCCAGGACAGTGGACGTATACGAGCAGTACTTC. Encoded protein: CATARTVDVYEQYF.

The chain combines TRBV9 with TRBJ1-3; 9 nucleotides line up with TRBD1. V shed 3 bases, J shed 8 bases, and the junction held 9 bases outside the gene matches. The germline CDR1 and CDR2 sequences are SGDLS and YYNGEE. CDR3 size: 15 residues. The CDR3 is CASSDPGTGRDTIYF. The CDR3 region has the DNA TGTGCCAGCAGCGACCCAGGGACAGGGAGGGACACCATATATTTT.

This chain joins TRBV30 and TRBJ1-1; tentatively, D is TRBD1 (5 bases). Germline values: CDR1 GTSNPN, CDR2 SVGIG (reference sequence). V was trimmed by 4 bases and J by 3 bases, leaving 12 bases between them. The CDR3 runs to 13 residues. The CDR3 sequence: CAWNVVGDTEAFF. CDR3 sequence (DNA): TGTGCCTGGAACGTTGTGGGGGACACTGAAGCTTTCTTT.

This rearrangement joins TRBV27 to TRBJ2-7, with 11 nucleotides matching TRBD1. Unmatched junction bases numbered 5, after V lost 8 bases and J lost 2 bases. The CDR3 length is 14 residues. Germline CDR1 reads MNHEY; CDR2 reads SMNVEV (reference sequence). DNA for the CDR3: TGTGCCAGCCACGGACAGGGGGCTCCCTACGAGCAGTACTTC. Translated: CASHGQGAPYEQYF.

The CDR3 nucleotides are TGTGCCGGACGAATACTAGCGGGGGGCACAGATACGCAGTATTTT. This sequence encodes CAGRILAGGTDTQYF. The rearrangement uses TRBV7-9 and TRBJ2-3, with 11 positions matching TRBD2. The germline V gene has CDR1 SEHNR and CDR2 FQNEAQ (reference sequence). With 11 bases clipped from V and 1 base from J, the junction kept 8 bases outside the gene matches. This CDR3 region has 15 residues. The full variable domain, rest sourced from reference TRBV7-9 and TRBJ2-3, is DTGVSQNPRHKITKRGQNVTFRCDPISEHNRLYWYRQTLGQGPEFLTYFQNEAQLEKSRLLSDRFSAERPKGSFSTLEIQRTEQGDSAMYLCAGRILAGGTDTQYFGPGTRLTVL.

V and J are TRBV24-1 and TRBJ2-2, with 13 bases identical to TRBD2. Germline CDR1 is KGHDR and CDR2 is SFDVKD. V lost 9 bases, J lost 3 bases, and 3 bases stayed unmatched. The CDR3 spans 15 residues. In DNA form, the CDR3 reads TGTGCCACCGGAGGGACTAGCGGGGACACCGGGGAGCTGTTTTTT. Protein product: CATGGTSGDTGELFF.

The rearrangement joins TRBV3-1 (or the pseudogene TRBV3-2) to TRBJ1-1, with 8 positions matching TRBD1. The CDR3 contains 14 residues. J lost 5 bases, V lost 4 bases, and 6 bases had no gene match. Per germline, CDR1 LGHDT and CDR2 YNNKEL (reference sequence). The DNA for the CDR3 is TGTGCCAGCAGCCTGACAGGGGAAGGGACTGAAGCTTTCTTT. Protein sequence: CASSLTGEGTEAFF.

The V call is TRBV7-3, the J call TRBJ2-1; 10 bases are shared with TRBD2. The CDR3 runs 15 residues. V dropped 0 bases and J dropped 6; count of bases not matched to a gene: 2. Germline values: CDR1 SGHTA, CDR2 FQGTGA. For the CDR3, the DNA is TGTGCCAGCAGCTTAACTAGCGGGGGGTTCAATGAGCAGTTCTTC. Its protein is CASSLTSGGFNEQFF.

This clone was seen a handful of times. The rearrangement joins TRBV7-2 to TRBJ1-3; 7 bases map to TRBD1. The CDR3 is 13 amino acids. CDR1 is SGHTA, CDR2 FQGNSA, per germline. With 6 bases clipped from V and 6 bases from J, the junction kept 5 bases outside the gene matches. CDR3 coding DNA: TGTGCCAGCAGTGAGACAGGGCCAAACACCATATATTTT. This sequence encodes CASSETGPNTIYF.

This clone was recorded once. J is TRBJ1-4 and V is TRBV7-2, with TRBD1 as a possible D gene (6 bases). This CDR3 region has 14 residues. CDR1 and CDR2 from the germline V gene are SGHTA and FQGNSA. V was shortened by 2 bases and J by 3 bases, with 7 bases between the two germline ends. The CDR3 coding sequence is TGTGCCAGCAGCTTAAACAGGGCTAATGAAAAACTGTTTTTT. As protein: CASSLNRANEKLFF.

The sample holds one count of this clone. The chain couples TRBV7-8 to TRBJ2-5; no reliable D call. Germline V gene lookup returns CDR1 SGHVS and CDR2 FQNEAQ. V lost 6 bases, J lost 4 bases, and 18 bases lay in between. This CDR3 is 15 amino acids long. The DNA of the CDR3 is TGTGCCAGCAGTCCGTATGGTGCTGTCGGAGAGACCCAGTACTTC. Translation gives CASSPYGAVGETQYF.

The chain joins TRBV6-2 or TRBV6-3 to TRBJ2-3; perhaps TRBD2 as D (5 bases). V gave up 1 base and J gave up 0 bases, with 17 bases separating them. The length of the CDR3 is 18 residues. CDR1 and CDR2 from the germline V gene are MNHEY and SVGEGT. The CDR3 protein is CASSYFRGRRDSTDTQYF. The CDR3 DNA follows: TGTGCCAGCAGTTACTTTCGAGGGAGAAGAGATAGCACAGATACGCAGTATTTT.

The CDR3 region has the DNA TGTGCCAGAAGCTTTAGGTACGAGCAGTACTTC. It specifies CARSFRYEQYF. This rearrangement joins TRBV7-5 to TRBJ2-7. TRBV7-5 is an annotated pseudogene. The CDR3 is 11 amino acids.

V is TRBV5-4 and J is TRBJ1-2; no clear D. There are 13 residues in the CDR3. CDR1 is SGHNT and CDR2 is YYREEE in the germline V gene (reference sequence). Between the trimmed V and J ends, which lost 0 bases and 5 bases, there was a span of 8 bases. CDR3 amino acids: CASSLVVTYGYTF. The CDR3, as DNA: TGTGCCAGCAGCTTGGTGGTCACTTATGGCTACACCTTC.

The chain employs TRBV2 and TRBJ1-2; D remains ambiguous. Germline CDR1 is SNHLY and CDR2 is FYNNEI. Trimming shortened V by 6 bases and J by 4 bases, and 12 bases separated the two germline ends. This CDR3 comprises 13 residues. CDR3 DNA: TGTGCCAGCAGCGACCACCCTAGCTATGGCTACACCTTC. Translating it yields CASSDHPSYGYTF.

The chain employs TRBV28 and TRBJ2-2; possible D gene TRBD2, 5 bases. Deletions cut 6 bases from V and 5 bases from J, with 13 bases between. This CDR3 has 14 amino acids. Per germline, CDR1 MDHEN and CDR2 SYDVKM. The CDR3 DNA reads TGTGCCAGCAGGAACCCCGAGGGAACCGGGGAGCTGTTTTTT. The encoded protein is CASRNPEGTGELFF.

The V call is TRBV3-1 (or the pseudogene TRBV3-2), the J call TRBJ1-5, with TRBD1 matching 11 bases. Germline V lookup: CDR1 LGHDT, CDR2 YNNKEL (reference sequence). CDR3 length equals 16 residues. V was pared by 3 bases and J by 2 bases, with 3 bases of the junction left unmatched. The CDR3 nucleotides are TGTGCCAGCAGCCAGCGGGACAGGGGGGGCAATCAGCCCCAGCATTTT. Its protein is CASSQRDRGGNQPQHF.

This chain connects TRBV27 to TRBJ2-1; D might be TRBD2 (6 bases). The CDR3 covers 17 residues. Trimming cost V 5 bases and J 0 bases, with 17 bases left between them. Germline V lookup: CDR1 MNHEY, CDR2 SMNVEV (reference sequence). The CDR3 sequence: CASSPITPRGSYNEQFF. CDR3 DNA sequence: TGTGCCAGCAGTCCAATTACACCGCGGGGCTCCTACAATGAGCAGTTCTTC.

This clone is a singleton in its sample. This chain joins TRBV5-1 and TRBJ2-3; D ambiguous. V was shortened by 1 base and J by 3 bases, with 3 bases between the two germline ends. CDR3 length equals 12 residues. Germline CDR1 is SGHRS and CDR2 is YFSETQ. CDR3 region: CASSLLTDTQYF. CDR3 nucleotide sequence: TGCGCCAGCAGCTTGCTGACAGATACGCAGTATTTT.

V is TRBV7-2 and J is TRBJ2-4; maybe TRBD1 (6 bases). Trimming shortened V by 6 bases and J by 0 bases, and 15 bases separated the two germline ends. Germline V lookup: CDR1 SGHTA, CDR2 FQGNSA. The CDR3 runs 16 residues. For the CDR3, the DNA is TGTGCCAGCAGTCCTGACAGGCTTTTAGCCAAAAACATTCAGTACTTC. This gives the protein CASSPDRLLAKNIQYF.

The V and J genes are TRBV6-5 and TRBJ1-5; D is perhaps TRBD1 (6 bases). Germline assignment: CDR1 MNHEY and CDR2 SVGAGI. CDR3 size: 15 residues. Trimming left V 5 bases short and J 2 bases short, with 13 bases between. CDR3 coding DNA: TGTGCCAGCAGTATAACACAGGGCGGCAATCAGCCCCAGCATTTT. This gives the protein CASSITQGGNQPQHF.

The chain uses TRBV6-8 and TRBJ2-1; TRBD2 is a possible D gene (6 bases). CDR3 length equals 17 residues. Germline values: CDR1 MNHGY, CDR2 SAAAGT. Deletions cut 6 bases from V and 5 bases from J, with 23 bases between. The CDR3: CASSTEAPGASDNEQFF. The CDR3 nucleotides read TGTGCCAGCAGCACCGAGGCCCCGGGAGCTTCGGACAATGAGCAGTTCTTC.

The J gene is TRBJ1-6, the V gene TRBV5-4, with a possible D match to TRBD1 (6 bases). Germline-derived CDR1 and CDR2 are SGHNT and YYREEE (reference sequence). Trimming left V 5 bases short and J 7 bases short, with 13 bases between. CDR3 length: 14 residues. The CDR3 sequence: CASRNWGGNSPLHF. The CDR3 DNA is TGTGCCAGCAGAAATTGGGGGGGCAATTCACCCCTCCACTTT.

The chain links TRBV27 to TRBJ2-1, with TRBD2 matching over 10 bases. The CDR3 totals 14 residues. From germline, CDR1 is MNHEY and CDR2 SMNVEV (reference sequence). The V and J ends lost 6 bases and 4 bases, in that order; junction bases with no gene match: 3. CDR3 nucleotide sequence: TGTGCCAGCAGCACTAGCGGGATTTACAATGAGCAGTTCTTC. It translates to CASSTSGIYNEQFF.

V and J are TRBV9 and TRBJ2-1; 11 bases are a match to TRBD2. Germline V gene data show CDR1 as SGDLS and CDR2 as YYNGEE. The CDR3 has 13 amino acids. The V segment lost 3 bases and the J segment 14 bases; nucleotides outside the gene matches: 7. This CDR3 reads CASSALTSGGEFF. CDR3 DNA: TGTGCCAGCAGCGCTCTAACTAGCGGGGGAGAGTTCTTC.

V usage is TRBV7-8 and J usage is TRBJ2-5; no clear D. This CDR3 has 15 residues. Germline CDR1 and CDR2: SGHVS and FQNEAQ. V gave up 0 bases and J gave up 1 base, with 9 bases separating them. The DNA of the CDR3 is TGTGCCAGCAGCTTAGCCCGGGCGCCCCAAGAGACCCAGTACTTC. Its translation: CASSLARAPQETQYF.

The chain joins TRBV2 to TRBJ2-1; TRBD1 matches 8 bases. J was trimmed by 8 bases and V by 6 bases; bases with no gene match: 9. Germline V gene sequence: CDR1 SNHLY, CDR2 FYNNEI. The CDR3 contains 14 residues. The chain's CDR3 is CASRGPGQVDEQFF. For the CDR3, the DNA is TGTGCCAGCAGGGGGCCGGGACAGGTTGATGAGCAGTTCTTC.

The chain employs TRBV30 and TRBJ1-1, with unresolved D. V shed 0 bases and J shed 0 bases, with 8 bases lying between them. Per the germline V gene, CDR1 is GTSNPN and CDR2 is SVGIG (reference sequence). The CDR3 sequence is 14 residues long. CDR3 bases: TGTGCCTGGAGTGTATCAGTCATGAACACTGAAGCTTTCTTT. Protein: CAWSVSVMNTEAFF.

The genes are TRBV7-9 and TRBJ2-1; tentative D call: TRBD1 (6 bases). The CDR3 consists of 12 residues. Trimming cost V 0 bases and J 10 bases, with 7 bases left between them. Per the germline V gene, CDR1 is SEHNR and CDR2 is FQNEAQ (reference sequence). In DNA, the CDR3 is TGTGCCAGCAGCTTAGCCGGGACAGAGCAGTTCTTC. It specifies CASSLAGTEQFF.